This record concerns one T cell receptor beta chain sequence. No antigen is known for it. Qualities for individual bases were not recorded, and no much larger clone is one base off. The donors were healthy, HIV-negative adults with no recently reported acute infections or vaccinations. Every donor was a Caucasian adult residing in Nashville, Tennessee, USA. CD4+ T cells were enriched by magnetic negative selection; naive cells were then positively selected on CD45RA, and the negative fraction formed the memory subset. After blood collection by leukapheresis, PBMCs were isolated using Ficoll-Histopaque density gradient centrifugation and then cryopreserved in the vapor phase of liquid nitrogen. Purity and quantity of every magnetically sorted T cell population were checked by analytical flow cytometry. Genomic DNA was isolated from each sorted fraction and quantified by UV absorbance on a Nanodrop 2000c.

These data are taken from a study of shared clonotypes between healthy human individuals (dated by TCRdb to 2018 to 2021). Concerning the study at large: The cohort included a few men and a couple of women between 18 and 49 years of age. For each donor, CD4 naive and CD4 memory were each given three plates, CD8 naive was given two plates, and CD8 memory was given one plate. To increase sequencing depth and limit assay-specific biases, different laboratories used diverse techniques to prepare libraries and sequence TCR repertoires. To estimate repertoire size and how much clonotypes are shared between individuals, the study performed deep sequencing of blood TCR repertoires from roughly five healthy adults. Each donor's leukapheresis produced roughly between roughly 0.85 and 9 billion PBMCs. Results and caveats for the whole study, not just this receptor: Sampling was restricted to blood, and TCR repertoires in tissue are likely to differ from TCR repertoires in blood. Rarefaction of sorted-subset datasets indicated incomplete sequencing despite the large sequencing depth. The genetic and exposure-history diversity represented was limited by the small number of donors. Higher generation probabilities were observed for clonotypes shared by all four sorted-subset donors than for non-shared clonotypes. Based on pairwise subsampling, the degree of clonotype sharing among donors was expected to be affected by sequencing depth. When a handful of donors were compared, the shared fraction of clonotypes was roughly 5% for naive CD4, around 3.6% for naive CD8, about 2.4% for memory CD4, and around 0.4% for memory CD8. Estimated clonotype richness was generally larger for naive than for memory subsets.

Using the deep immunoSEQ assay, TCR CDR3 regions were amplified from genomic DNA by multiplex PCR. Genomic DNA extracted from each cell subset was distributed evenly over all wells of several immunoSEQ 96-well plates, and each plate served as one replicate. For sorted subsets, 200 to 250 ng of genomic DNA, equivalent to some 30,000 T cell genomes, went into each replicate PCR. Purified libraries were quantified with a Qubit 3.0 fluorometer, sized on a Bioanalyzer 2100, and re-quantified with the KAPA Library Quantification kit. A separate single-read 150-cycle Illumina NextSeq 550 flow cell was used to sequence each immunoSEQ 96-well plate. In the original analysis: The immunoSEQ output contained only junctional sequences without quality scores, so filtering could not match that applied to full-length reads. Sequences were annotated with PyIR, a Python wrapper for IgBLAST v1.9, and V/J genes and CDR3 were assigned using IMGT germline references. Reads were removed for weak V/J assignments (E-value above 1e-6), missing CDR3, stop codons, out-of-frame junctions, or ambiguous translated residues. A V3J clonotype was defined by an identical inferred V gene, J gene, and CDR3 amino acid sequence. The percentage overlap between two repertoires was calculated by dividing the number of shared unique clonotypes by the size of the smaller repertoire. Three approaches were used to assess repertoire richness: RTK rarefaction, the Chao1 estimator, and Recon v2.1 estimates of unobserved clonotypes. Generation probabilities were computed with OLGA for all TCRbeta clonotypes obtained by the gDNA method from four donors. TCRdb limited this immuneACCESS table to in-frame rearrangements with V and J called. A share of clones is missing; checked studies link under half to unresolved V genes, and the rest is unexplained. D and trimming were read from the DNA, whereas the V and J calls and clone size are those reported in that table. Here the sample has about 1.5 million clones; 98% occur a single time. About 0.42% of the sample is in the top ten clones.

This sequence originates from a man in his thirties or forties in good health. Specimen: naive CD4+ T cells sorted from blood. This sample's cell subset or site label indicates: CD45RA+ positively selected.

CDR3 region: CASTPGLGTGELFF. The DNA sequence is TGTGCCAGCACCCCGGGGCTCGGCACCGGGGAGCTGTTTTTT. In this chain, TRBV28 is recombined with TRBJ2-2; the D call is tentative, TRBD1 or TRBD2, as each matches 5 bases. V loses 7 bases of germline sequence and J loses 4 bases, and the interval between the two ends is 13 bases. There are 14 amino acids in the CDR3, from cysteine to phenylalanine inclusive. Kept here is only the CDR3 DNA, which spans 42 bases and is read in frame from base 1. CDR1 and CDR2, per the germline V gene, are MDHEN and SYDVKM.